The 29 T cell receptor beta chains in this list originate from one sample, sequenced in a study of cytomegalovirus exposure and HLA in healthy donors. Vbeta (60) and Jbeta (13) primers were used in the PCR. The table came from immunoSEQ multiplex PCR; TCRdb's copy has only in-frame clones and leaves some out. Altogether about 97,000 clones are present, 77% being singletons, with the ten largest covering 8% to 10%. The sample consisted of PBMCs. These receptors all come from a male donor in good health and CMV-seropositive.

V and J are TRBV5-6 and TRBJ1-2; maybe TRBD1 (5 bases). The CDR3 totals 13 residues. The germline V gene encodes CDR1 SGHDT and CDR2 YYEEEE. V lost 2 bases, J lost 6 bases, and 11 bases lay in between. CDR3 DNA sequence: TGTGCCAGCAGCTTCGGGGGGAACGATGGCTACACCTTC. Amino acids: CASSFGGNDGYTF.

In this sample, this clone turned up a few times. The rearrangement uses TRBV5-6 and TRBJ2-7, with a weak D call TRBD1 (6 bases). V was pared by 4 bases and J by 3 bases, with 17 bases between. Germline V lookup: CDR1 SGHDT, CDR2 YYEEEE. There are 15 residues in the CDR3. This chain's CDR3 is CASSRLDRTDYEQYF. The CDR3 DNA reads TGTGCCAGCAGCCGACTTGACAGGACGGACTACGAGCAGTACTTC.

The sample holds a few counts of this clone. The V and J genes are TRBV6-1 and TRBJ2-2, with D possibly TRBD1 on 6 matching bases. The germline gives CDR1 MNHNS, CDR2 SASEGT. CDR3 length: 13 amino acids. The V end lost 2 bases, the J end lost 6 bases, and 7 bases lay between the germline ends. CDR3 nucleotides: TGTGCCAGCAGTGAACACAGGGCCGGGGAGCTGTTTTTT. This encodes CASSEHRAGELFF.

This clone showed up just a few times. A junction end diverges from the germline sequence, so it may reflect a read error. The chain recombines TRBV2 with TRBJ2-4; 7 nucleotides match TRBD1. The CDR3 covers 13 residues. Per the germline V gene, CDR1 is SNHLY and CDR2 is FYNNEI. The CDR3 protein is CASRVTSGTATHF. The CDR3, as DNA: TGTGCCAGCAGGGTGACTTCCGGGACAGCAACGCACTTC.

V gene TRBV18 combines with J gene TRBJ1-2, with TRBD1 identical over 8 bases. This CDR3 is 13 amino acids long. Losses at the gene ends were 5 bases for V and 3 bases for J; bases not matched to a gene: 2. Germline-derived CDR1 and CDR2 are KGHSH and LQKENI. CDR3 loop: CASSTDRDYGYTF. The CDR3 DNA is TGTGCCAGCTCAACGGACAGGGACTATGGCTACACCTTC.

A single count supports this clone. The chain recombines TRBV6-6 with TRBJ2-7, with TRBD1 matching over 10 bases. The CDR3 runs to 14 residues. Germline trimming cut 5 bases from V and 5 bases from J; bases unmatched to any gene: 6. Germline V gives CDR1 MNHNY, CDR2 SVGAGI (reference sequence). The CDR3 protein is CASSRDRGFDEQYF. Written as DNA, the CDR3 is TGTGCCAGCAGTAGGGACAGGGGCTTCGACGAGCAGTACTTC.

The chain links TRBV11-1 to TRBJ2-7, with 9 bases fitting TRBD2. V dropped 4 bases and J dropped 2; count of bases not matched to a gene: 3. This CDR3 has 14 amino acids. The germline gives CDR1 SGHAT, CDR2 FQDESV (reference sequence). This chain's CDR3 is CASSWLAGPYEQYF. In nucleotides, the CDR3 is TGTGCCAGCAGCTGGCTAGCGGGACCCTACGAGCAGTACTTC. The full variable domain, with the rest looked up from reference TRBV11-1 and TRBJ2-7, is EAEVAQSPRYKITEKSQAVAFWCDPISGHATLYWYRQILGQGPELLVQFQDESVVDDSQLPKDRFSAERLKGVDSTLKIQPAELGDSAMYLCASSWLAGPYEQYFGPGTRLTVT.

As concerns this clone: Other DNA sequences in this sample translate to the same CDR3. This chain connects TRBV28 to TRBJ1-4; perhaps TRBD1 as D (6 bases). CDR1 MDHEN and CDR2 SYDVKM come from the germline V gene. The CDR3 is 16 amino acids. Between the trimmed V and J ends, which lost 2 bases and 8 bases, there was a span of 18 bases. CDR3 sequence: CASSLLRQAPSEKLFF. Written as DNA, the CDR3 is TGTGCCAGCAGTTTACTACGACAGGCTCCTTCCGAAAAACTGTTTTTT.

This chain joins TRBV25-1 and TRBJ2-7, with 7 bases fitting TRBD2. V was pared by 1 base and J by 2 bases, with 2 bases of the junction left unmatched. Germline CDR1 reads MGHDK; CDR2 reads SYGVNS. The CDR3 is 14 amino acids. The CDR3: CASSEWGGAYEQYF. In nucleotides, the CDR3 is TGTGCCAGCAGTGAATGGGGGGGGGCCTACGAGCAGTACTTC.

The chain joins TRBV6-5 to TRBJ2-7; a possible D gene is TRBD2 (5 bases). The germline gives CDR1 MNHEY, CDR2 SVGAGI. This CDR3 spans 16 amino acids. V was shortened by 0 bases and J by 4 bases, with 16 bases between the two germline ends. This chain's CDR3 is CASSYSSRLAGYEQYF. As DNA, the CDR3 is TGTGCCAGCAGTTACTCGAGTCGGCTAGCCGGTTACGAGCAGTACTTC.

This sequence joins TRBV28 and TRBJ2-1, with TRBD1 matching 9 bases. CDR3 length: 16 amino acids. With 5 bases clipped from V and 5 bases from J, the junction kept 10 bases outside the gene matches. The V gene's germline CDR1 is MDHEN and CDR2 SYDVKM. The CDR3: CASSPPPGQGHNEQFF. CDR3 sequence (DNA): TGTGCCAGCAGTCCCCCCCCGGGACAGGGCCACAATGAGCAGTTCTTC.

This sequence joins TRBV5-6 and TRBJ2-5, with TRBD1 identical over 8 bases. V lost 1 base, J lost 5 bases, and 4 bases stayed unmatched. The CDR3 spans 14 residues. CDR1 and CDR2 (germline): SGHDT, YYEEEE. The CDR3 sequence is CASSLTGGGETQYF. In nucleotides, the CDR3 is TGTGCCAGCAGCTTGACAGGGGGTGGGGAGACCCAGTACTTC.

The V and J genes are TRBV27 and TRBJ2-7, with D possibly being TRBD1 (6 bases). This CDR3 spans 13 amino acids. Trimming pared 4 bases from V and 2 bases from J, leaving 9 bases between. Germline V gene sequence: CDR1 MNHEY, CDR2 SMNVEV (reference sequence). CDR3 loop: CASSSAGAYEQYF. The CDR3, as DNA: TGTGCCAGCAGTTCGGCAGGGGCCTACGAGCAGTACTTC.

The chain employs TRBV4-1 and TRBJ2-5; the D gene is possibly TRBD1 (6 bases). V was shortened by 4 bases and J by 0 bases, with 15 bases between the two germline ends. Germline CDR1 and CDR2: MGHRA and YSYEKL. This CDR3 is 16 amino acids long. CDR3 protein: CASSLTGSPYQETQYF. In DNA, the CDR3 is TGCGCCAGCAGCCTGACAGGTTCTCCGTACCAAGAGACCCAGTACTTC.

This chain joins TRBV6-4 and TRBJ1-5; 8 bases are a match to TRBD1. Germline CDR1 MRHNA, CDR2 SNTAGT. V trimming: 3 bases; J trimming: 6 bases; junction bases outside the gene matches: 4. The CDR3 runs 14 residues. Written as DNA, the CDR3 is TGTGCCAGCAGTGAGCAGGGGGCGTCTCAGCCCCAGCATTTT. The encoded protein is CASSEQGASQPQHF.

The V gene is TRBV19, the J gene TRBJ2-7; 9 positions match TRBD1. The CDR3 sequence is 13 residues long. V trimming: 4 bases; J trimming: 6 bases; junction bases outside the gene matches: 4. Germline CDR1 LNHDA, CDR2 SQIVND (reference sequence). Written as DNA, the CDR3 is TGTGCCAGTAGTACCGGGACAGGGCTCGAGCAGTACTTC. Translation gives CASSTGTGLEQYF.

The chain uses TRBV7-9 and TRBJ2-4; TRBD2 agrees at 7 bases. The CDR3 has 16 amino acids. The V and J ends lost 5 bases and 0 bases, in that order; junction bases with no gene match: 7. Looked up from germline, CDR1 is SEHNR and CDR2 is FQNEAQ (reference sequence). The DNA of the CDR3 is TGTGCCAGCAGCCCTGATGCGGGAGAAGCCAAAAACATTCAGTACTTC. Translation gives CASSPDAGEAKNIQYF.

The rearrangement joins TRBV19 to TRBJ2-7; 10 bases map to TRBD2. CDR1 LNHDA and CDR2 SQIVND come from the germline V gene (reference sequence). The J segment lost 4 bases and the V segment lost 4 bases, leaving 4 bases of the junction unmatched. The CDR3 length is 14 residues. CDR3 loop: CASSTSGSRYEQYF. The CDR3 nucleotides read TGTGCCAGTAGTACTAGCGGGAGCCGGTACGAGCAGTACTTC.

The chain joins TRBV7-2 to TRBJ2-7; maybe TRBD1 (6 bases). This CDR3 has 14 amino acids. The germline V and J ends were trimmed by 5 bases and 2 bases, with 13 bases remaining between them. Germline CDR1 and CDR2: SGHTA and FQGNSA. This CDR3 is CASSPRKGAYEQYF. For the CDR3, the DNA is TGTGCCAGCAGCCCCAGGAAGGGGGCCTACGAGCAGTACTTC.

The genes are TRBV28 and TRBJ2-7; TRBD2 aligns across 8 bases. The junction had 9 bases not matched to a gene; V was cut back by 4 bases and J by 1 base. CDR1 is MDHEN and CDR2 is SYDVKM in the germline V gene. The CDR3 is 16 residues long. The CDR3 loop reads CASSYGRGGSSYEQYF. The CDR3 DNA reads as TGTGCCAGCAGTTACGGACGGGGGGGCAGTTCCTACGAGCAGTACTTC.

V is TRBV5-4 and J is TRBJ2-1; 7 nucleotides line up with TRBD2. V dropped 5 bases and J dropped 3; count of bases not matched to a gene: 8. Germline CDR1 reads SGHNT; CDR2 reads YYREEE (reference sequence). This CDR3 contains 15 residues. The CDR3 DNA reads as TGTGCCAGCAGTTCCGGGACTAACGTCTACAATGAGCAGTTCTTC. This translates into CASSSGTNVYNEQFF.

Here the CDR3 DNA reads TGTGCCAGCAGCAAAGTGGGGGGTGGTAGGGTAGTTGGCTACACCTTC. Amino acid sequence: CASSKVGGGRVVGYTF. J is TRBJ1-2 and V is TRBV21-1. TRBV21-1 is classified as a pseudogene. The CDR3 consists of 16 residues.

This rearrangement joins TRBV4-3 to TRBJ1-2; D unclear. This CDR3 is built from 15 residues. Per germline, CDR1 LGHNA and CDR2 YSLEER. The V gene lost 4 bases and the J gene lost 7 bases, with 19 bases spanning the gap. In DNA, the CDR3 is TGCGCCAGCAGCCCCCAAGACTGGACGGAGGGTGGCTACACCTTC. Translation: CASSPQDWTEGGYTF.

This chain connects TRBV5-1 to TRBJ1-4, with 7 bases lining up with TRBD1. The CDR3 consists of 15 residues. The J segment lost 5 bases and the V segment lost 3 bases, leaving 7 bases of the junction unmatched. Germline-derived CDR1 and CDR2 are SGHRS and YFSETQ. In nucleotides, the CDR3 is TGCGCCAGCAGCTCCCGACAGGGCGGGAATGAAAAACTGTTTTTT. Protein: CASSSRQGGNEKLFF.

The V call is TRBV18, the J call TRBJ1-1, with D tentatively TRBD1 (6 bases). The CDR3 spans 17 residues. V was shortened by 2 bases and J by 2 bases, with 18 bases between the two germline ends. Germline V CDR1 and CDR2: KGHSH, LQKENI. DNA of the CDR3: TGTGCCAGCTCACCAAACACGCAGGGGTGGAGAAACACTGAAGCTTTCTTT. This encodes CASSPNTQGWRNTEAFF.

This chain uses TRBV28 with TRBJ2-7, with 11 bases aligning to TRBD2. Trimming at V came to 6 bases and at J to 0 bases, leaving 10 bases not matched to a gene. CDR3 length equals 17 residues. CDR1 and CDR2 (germline): MDHEN, SYDVKM. The CDR3 DNA sequence: TGTGCCAGCAGAAGGACTAGCGGGCCTCATAGCTCCTACGAGCAGTACTTC. This gives the protein CASRRTSGPHSSYEQYF.

V and J are TRBV9 and TRBJ2-2, with 10 bases identical to TRBD2. The J segment lost 5 bases and the V segment lost 4 bases, leaving 8 bases of the junction unmatched. Germline CDR1 is SGDLS and CDR2 is YYNGEE. The CDR3 has 16 amino acids. The CDR3 nucleotides are TGTGCCAGCAGCCCGACTAGCGGGTTTGGTACCGGGGAGCTGTTTTTT. Translation: CASSPTSGFGTGELFF.

J is TRBJ1-5 and V is TRBV28; TRBD1 is a possible D gene (6 bases). The CDR3 length is 16 residues. V was clipped by 1 base and J by 3 bases, with 13 bases between them. Germline V lookup: CDR1 MDHEN, CDR2 SYDVKM. The CDR3 sequence: CASSLSGGAYNQPQHF. DNA of the CDR3: TGTGCCAGCAGTTTATCCGGGGGGGCCTACAATCAGCCCCAGCATTTT. Looking up the rest from reference TRBV28 and TRBJ1-5 gives the full variable domain: DVKVTQSSRYLVKRTGEKVFLECVQDMDHENMFWYRQDPGLGLRLIYFSYDVKMKEKGDIPEGYSVSREKKERFSLILESASTNQTSMYLCASSLSGGAYNQPQHFGDGTRLSIL.

For the CDR3, the DNA is TGTGCCAGCAGCGTAGGACTAGAAGGGGTAGATACGCAGTATTTT. This sequence encodes CASSVGLEGVDTQYF. The chain joins TRBV9 to TRBJ2-3, with a possible D match to TRBD2 (6 bases). The germline V gene encodes CDR1 SGDLS and CDR2 YYNGEE. The length of the CDR3 is 15 residues. Trimming took off 0 bases at V and 5 bases at J, with 13 bases between the two ends.